This passage covers 21 T cell receptor beta chains from one sample sequenced in a study of shared clonotypes between healthy human individuals. It was CD45RO-negative cells, positively selected for CCR7, that made up naive CD8 cells, with terminally differentiated effector memory CD45RA+ cells excluded. Clones were read by immunoSEQ multiplex PCR, and TCRdb kept only the in-frame ones, dropping some. Of about 700,000 clones in the sample, 92% were seen once. Input material: naive CD8+ T cells sorted from blood. All receptors come from a young man in good health.

V usage is TRBV28 and J usage is TRBJ2-7; 14 bases fit TRBD2. V shed 5 bases and J 5 bases; nucleotides not matched to a gene: 5. Germline lookup yields CDR1 MDHEN and CDR2 SYDVKM. CDR3 length: 15 residues. The CDR3 protein is CASSQRLAGGHEQYF. CDR3 nucleotide sequence: TGTGCCAGCAGTCAACGACTAGCGGGAGGGCACGAGCAGTACTTC.

The chain links TRBV4-3 to TRBJ2-3; 9 positions agree with TRBD1. Unmatched junction bases numbered 10, after V lost 1 base and J lost 2 bases. The CDR3 consists of 18 residues. Germline V gene lookup returns CDR1 LGHNA and CDR2 YSLEER. CDR3 residues: CASSQGGQGIRTTDTQYF. The CDR3 coding sequence is TGCGCCAGCAGCCAAGGGGGACAGGGAATTAGAACCACAGATACGCAGTATTTT.

The chain uses TRBV7-9 and TRBJ1-4; perhaps TRBD1 as D (5 bases). The CDR3 contains 15 residues. Per the germline V gene, CDR1 is SEHNR and CDR2 is FQNEAQ (reference sequence). V was shortened by 5 bases and J by 4 bases, with 14 bases between the two germline ends. Written as DNA, the CDR3 is TGTGCCAGCAGCGACGGGACTTATATTAATGAAAAACTGTTTTTT. It is translated as CASSDGTYINEKLFF.

V is TRBV28 and J is TRBJ2-7, with TRBD2 as a possible D gene (5 bases). This CDR3 is 15 amino acids long. The germline CDR1 and CDR2 sequences are MDHEN and SYDVKM. Trimming removed 5 bases at V and 2 bases at J, with 16 bases between. CDR3 DNA: TGTGCCAGCAGTCTCGTACGGGATCAGACCTACGAGCAGTACTTC. Encoded protein: CASSLVRDQTYEQYF.

CDR3 coding DNA: TGTGCCAGCAGTTTTTCGGGCTCCGATGACGGGGAGCTGTTTTTT. Residues: CASSFSGSDDGELFF. The rearrangement links TRBV28 to TRBJ2-2, with no clear D. The germline CDR1 and CDR2 sequences are MDHEN and SYDVKM. The CDR3 consists of 15 residues. V lost 3 bases to trimming and J lost 7 bases, with 15 bases between them.

In regard to this clone: At the DNA level, this CDR3 is encoded by other sequences in the same sample as well. The chain carries TRBV7-9 and TRBJ2-1; D is unclear. This CDR3 has 10 amino acids. Trimming cost V 4 bases and J 8 bases, with 3 bases left between them. Germline V CDR1 and CDR2: SEHNR, FQNEAQ (reference sequence). CDR3 in amino acids: CASSSDEQFF. The CDR3 nucleotides read TGTGCCAGCAGCTCCGATGAGCAGTTCTTC.

The chain uses TRBV5-6 and TRBJ2-7; possibly TRBD1 or TRBD2 for D (6 bases each). There are 13 residues in the CDR3. The V end lost 1 base, the J end lost 2 bases, and 7 bases lay between the germline ends. Germline CDR1 SGHDT, CDR2 YYEEEE. CDR3 nucleotides: TGTGCCAGCAGCTTGAGGGGGGCCTACGAGCAGTACTTC. It yields the protein CASSLRGAYEQYF.

The V call is TRBV4-2, the J call TRBJ2-2; 9 bases fit TRBD2. The CDR3 is 18 amino acids. Per germline, CDR1 LGHNA and CDR2 YNFKEQ. Trimming at V came to 0 bases and at J to 3 bases, leaving 8 bases not matched to a gene. CDR3 sequence reads: CASSQDIWTSVDTGELFF. The DNA of the CDR3 is TGTGCCAGCAGCCAAGATATTTGGACTAGCGTGGACACCGGGGAGCTGTTTTTT.

The chain is built from TRBV6-1 and TRBJ2-7; a weak D match, TRBD2 (6 bases). The CDR3 is made up of 13 amino acids. The V gene's germline CDR1 is MNHNS and CDR2 SASEGT. Trimming removed 8 bases at V and 1 base at J, with 12 bases between. The CDR3 nucleotides read TGTGCCAGCGCTAGCGACCCGTCCTACGAGCAGTACTTC. Its translation is CASASDPSYEQYF.

The V call is TRBV7-9, the J call TRBJ2-1, with 10 nucleotides matching TRBD2. V lost 4 bases, J lost 1 base, and 1 base stayed unmatched. Looked up from germline, CDR1 is SEHNR and CDR2 is FQNEAQ (reference sequence). The CDR3 runs 15 residues. The CDR3 nucleotides are TGTGCCAGCAGCTATAGCGGGAGGTCCTACAATGAGCAGTTCTTC. Its translation: CASSYSGRSYNEQFF.

The V and J genes are TRBV7-6 and TRBJ2-3, with 7 nucleotides matching TRBD2. The CDR3 totals 15 residues. CDR1 and CDR2 from the germline V gene are SGHVS and FNYEAQ. Trimming removed 4 bases from V and 2 bases from J; junction bases left unmatched: 6. CDR3 in amino acids: CASSSGLGDTDTQYF. The DNA of the CDR3 is TGTGCCAGCAGCTCTGGACTAGGGGACACAGATACGCAGTATTTT.

The rearrangement joins TRBV21-1 to TRBJ1-5. TRBV21-1 is termed a pseudogene. The CDR3 length is 15 residues. CDR3 region: CASSKALGFNQPQHF. In DNA, the CDR3 is TGTGCCAGCAGCAAAGCGCTCGGTTTCAATCAGCCCCAGCATTTT.

The chain couples TRBV30 to TRBJ2-5; TRBD1 might be the D (6 bases). Trimming took off 4 bases at V and 0 bases at J, with 15 bases between the two ends. This CDR3 comprises 15 residues. Looked up from germline, CDR1 is GTSNPN and CDR2 is SVGIG (reference sequence). The CDR3 sequence: CAWNAGASHQETQYF. The CDR3, as DNA: TGTGCCTGGAACGCAGGGGCCAGTCACCAAGAGACCCAGTACTTC.

This clone was seen once. This chain uses TRBV6-6 with TRBJ2-7; TRBD2 agrees at 12 bases. Germline V gene lookup returns CDR1 MNHNY and CDR2 SVGAGI (reference sequence). The CDR3 runs to 15 residues. The J segment lost 1 base and the V segment lost 5 bases, leaving 3 bases of the junction unmatched. CDR3 protein: CASSRLAGVSYEQYF. In nucleotides, the CDR3 is TGTGCCAGCAGTAGACTAGCGGGAGTATCCTACGAGCAGTACTTC.

The rearrangement links TRBV19 to TRBJ2-7; a weak D match, TRBD2 (7 bases). Germline assignment: CDR1 LNHDA and CDR2 SQIVND (reference sequence). CDR3 size: 16 residues. V was clipped by 5 bases and J by 2 bases, with 19 bases between them. CDR3 DNA: TGTGCCAGTAGTTCAGCGAGGGGGGGCTTTACCTACGAGCAGTACTTC. Residues: CASSSARGGFTYEQYF.

This clone was picked up one time. CDR3 DNA sequence: TGCGCCAGCAGCCAGAATACCGGGACGAAAAAAGAAAAACTGTTTTTT. It specifies CASSQNTGTKKEKLFF. The V call is TRBV5-1, the J call TRBJ1-4; perhaps TRBD1 as D (5 bases). Trimming stripped 4 bases from V and 8 bases from J, with 21 bases between. The CDR3 sequence is 16 residues long. Germline loops: CDR1 SGHRS, CDR2 YFSETQ.

The rearrangement links TRBV6-1 to TRBJ2-7, with TRBD2 identical over 12 bases. The CDR3 covers 18 residues. Germline CDR1 reads MNHNS; CDR2 reads SASEGT. V lost 1 base, J lost 4 bases, and 11 bases stayed unmatched. The CDR3 protein is CASSEGLAGGPLGYEQYF. Here the CDR3 DNA reads TGTGCCAGCAGTGAAGGGCTAGCGGGAGGGCCATTGGGGTACGAGCAGTACTTC.

The CDR3 loop is CASSLVVGYQPQHF. The CDR3 coding sequence is TGTGCCAGCAGCTTAGTAGTCGGCTATCAGCCCCAGCATTTT. The chain carries TRBV7-2 and TRBJ1-5; D is unclear. The germline V gene encodes CDR1 SGHTA and CDR2 FQGNSA. The V and J ends lost 1 base and 5 bases respectively, with 9 bases between them. CDR3 size: 14 residues.

J is TRBJ1-2 and V is TRBV6-6; 9 nucleotides match TRBD1. Germline CDR1 MNHNY, CDR2 SVGAGI (reference sequence). The J segment lost 0 bases and the V segment lost 5 bases, leaving 7 bases of the junction unmatched. This CDR3 spans 16 amino acids. The CDR3 protein is CASSPGTGTSNYGYTF. The CDR3 DNA reads as TGTGCCAGCAGTCCCGGGACAGGGACCTCTAACTATGGCTACACCTTC.

The chain carries TRBV5-5 and TRBJ2-5; 12 nucleotides line up with TRBD2. The V and J ends lost 2 bases and 2 bases, in that order; junction bases with no gene match: 4. Per the germline V gene, CDR1 is SGHKS and CDR2 is YYEKEE (reference sequence). The length of the CDR3 is 16 residues. CDR3 sequence (DNA): TGTGCCAGCAGCTTAAGGCTAGCGGGAGGGCAAGAGACCCAGTACTTC. It translates to CASSLRLAGGQETQYF.

The chain has TRBV7-9 and TRBJ2-5; D is ambiguous. The CDR3 length is 14 residues. V was cut by 5 bases and J by 5 bases, with 15 bases left in between. The germline CDR1 and CDR2 sequences are SEHNR and FQNEAQ (reference sequence). CDR3 nucleotide sequence: TGTGCCAGCAGCCACCCTCCGCGGCCCGAGACCCAGTACTTC. This translates into CASSHPPRPETQYF. The whole variable domain, remainder taken from reference TRBV7-9 and TRBJ2-5, is DTGVSQNPRHKITKRGQNVTFRCDPISEHNRLYWYRQTLGQGPEFLTYFQNEAQLEKSRLLSDRFSAERPKGSFSTLEIQRTEQGDSAMYLCASSHPPRPETQYFGPGTRLLVL.